The 7 T cell receptor beta chains given below trace back to one sample, sequenced in a study of T cell repertoires and HLA-DP antigens. These receptors have no identified antigens. Profiling relied on immunoSEQ multiplex PCR, and the TCRdb table lists in-frame clones only, not all of them. The sample contains 75,000 to 90,000 clones, about nine tenths of which appear only once. Source material: CD4+ T cells from PBMCs. The receptors here all came from a middle-aged man in good health and CMV-seronegative.

V is TRBV7-9 and J is TRBJ2-1; TRBD2 matches 8 bases. Germline trimming cut 6 bases from V and 6 bases from J; bases unmatched to any gene: 13. The CDR3 has 16 amino acids. The germline V gene encodes CDR1 SEHNR and CDR2 FQNEAQ (reference sequence). The CDR3 region has the DNA TGTGCCAGCAGGGCTCGGGGGGGTCAAGGAAGCAATGAGCAGTTCTTC. Translated: CASRARGGQGSNEQFF.

The table lists this clone with a count of one. This chain uses TRBV7-8 with TRBJ1-1; tentatively, D is TRBD1 (5 bases). CDR1 is SGHVS and CDR2 is FQNEAQ in the germline V gene. Trimming took off 6 bases at V and 3 bases at J, with 11 bases between the two ends. CDR3 size: 13 residues. The DNA of the CDR3 is TGTGCCAGCAGGCGGGGGGGGGACACTGAAGCTTTCTTT. This encodes CASRRGGDTEAFF.

The chain joins TRBV6-5 to TRBJ2-5; no clear D. The V gene's germline CDR1 is MNHEY and CDR2 SVGAGI. The CDR3 consists of 15 residues. V lost 2 bases and J 5 bases, leaving 15 bases between the germline ends. CDR3 region: CASSYRAGKSETQYF. CDR3 nucleotide sequence: TGTGCCAGCAGTTACAGGGCTGGGAAGTCGGAGACCCAGTACTTC.

Only one count was recorded for this clone. A junction boundary mismatches the germline segment, possibly from a read error. The genes are TRBV30 and TRBJ1-3; the D is unclear. Germline assignment: CDR1 GTSNPN and CDR2 SVGIG (reference sequence). This CDR3 has 12 residues. CDR3: CAVQYSGNTIYF. The CDR3 nucleotides read TGCGCGGTACAGTACTCTGGAAACACCATATATTTT.

J is TRBJ1-2 and V is TRBV13; TRBD1 matches at 8 bases. The CDR3 spans 15 residues. From germline, CDR1 is PRHDT and CDR2 FYEKMQ (reference sequence). Losses at the gene ends were 0 bases for V and 4 bases for J; bases not matched to a gene: 4. The CDR3 DNA sequence: TGTGCCAGCAGCTTAGGCCCAGGGGGCGGCTATGGCTACACCTTC. Translating gives CASSLGPGGGYGYTF. The complete variable domain, with remaining parts taken from reference TRBV13 and TRBJ1-2, reads AAGVIQSPRHLIKEKRETATLKCYPIPRHDTVYWYQQGPGQDPQFLISFYEKMQSDKGSIPDRFSAQQFSDYHSELNMSSLELGDSALYFCASSLGPGGGYGYTFGSGTRLTVV.

V is TRBV19 and J is TRBJ1-4, with D unclear. The V end was cut by 7 bases, the J end by 0 bases, with 6 bases between. The germline V gene has CDR1 LNHDA and CDR2 SQIVND (reference sequence). The CDR3 consists of 13 residues. CDR3 amino acids: CASKRPTNEKLFF. DNA of the CDR3: TGTGCCAGTAAGCGTCCAACTAATGAAAAACTGTTTTTT. Drawing the rest from reference TRBV19 and TRBJ1-4, the complete variable domain is DGGITQSPKYLFRKEGQNVTLSCEQNLNHDAMYWYRQDPGQGLRLIYYSQIVNDFQKGDIAEGYSVSREKKESFPLTVTSAQKNPTAFYLCASKRPTNEKLFFGSGTQLSVL.

V and J are TRBV4-1 and TRBJ2-7; D gene ambiguous. The CDR3 runs 14 residues. The V end lost 0 bases, the J end lost 3 bases, and 9 bases lay between the germline ends. Germline CDR1 reads MGHRA; CDR2 reads YSYEKL. For the CDR3, the DNA is TGCGCCAGCAGCCAAGACACTTACTTCTACGAGCAGTACTTC. It is translated as CASSQDTYFYEQYF.